This TCR beta chain was sequenced for a study of T cells expressing NK-cell markers. The overall study: Repertoires of TCR beta were obtained from T cells sorted as CD3+CD56+NKG2C+, CD3+CD56+NKG2C- and CD3+CD56-NKG2C+.

Germline CDR1 and CDR2: SEHNR and FQNEAQ (reference sequence). The CDR3 extends over 14 amino acids. The study, taken as a whole, reports: There were a handful of donors in whom these clonotypes also led the CD3+CD56-NKG2C+ fraction. Among CD8+ T cells from 5 to 7 donors, dominant NKG2C+ clonotypes accounted for roughly 1.0-7.0%.

The TCR beta cDNA came from 5'RACE template switching with UMIs. TCRdb reprocessed the 5' RACE reads and stores each CDR3 protein as one record, lacking DNA. The listing records about 180,000 distinct CDR3 sequences. Of note for this clonotype: Its antigen remains unknown.

This rearrangement joins TRBV7-9 to TRBJ2-7. The sample was blood T cells: a sorted CD56 or NKG2C T cell subset, CD4+ or CD8+ T cells, or bulk PBMC T cells (not recorded which). The TCR was taken from a man aged 18-75 years in good health. This chain's CDR3 is CASSPVRMSYEQYF. The full variable domain, its missing parts supplied by reference TRBV7-9 and TRBJ2-7, is DTGVSQNPRHKITKRGQNVTFRCDPISEHNRLYWYRQTLGQGPEFLTYFQNEAQLEKSRLLSDRFSAERPKGSFSTLEIQRTEQGDSAMYLCASSPVRMSYEQYFGPGTRLTVT.